This T cell receptor (beta chain) came from a study of shared clonotypes between healthy human individuals. Terminally differentiated effector memory CD45RA+ cells were excluded from the naive CD8 cells, which were CD45RO-negative and positively selected for CCR7. Donors were Caucasian adults residing in Nashville, Tennessee, USA. Study findings and constraints: Memory subsets generally showed lower estimated richness than naive subsets.

As to this clone: Its specificity is unknown.

Germline CDR1 MNHEY, CDR2 SMNVEV (reference sequence). The CDR3 covers 16 residues. V lost 5 bases to trimming and J lost 4 bases; unmatched junction nucleotides: 7. In the study's own analysis: Junction-only sequences without quality scores came from ImmunoSEQ, so filtering differed. TCRdb's copy holds only in-frame clones and misses some; the assay was immunoSEQ multiplex PCR. V, J and clone size are taken as reported in that table, and D and trimming were inferred from the DNA itself. The sample has 2 million or so clones; approximately 94% are singletons. Source material: naive CD8+ T cells sorted from blood. J is TRBJ2-1 and V is TRBV27; the match to TRBD2 covers 11 bases. The receptor comes from a man aged 18-30 years in good health. The CDR3 DNA reads as TGTGCCAGCAGTGACCCGGGACTAGCGGATTACAATGAGCAGTTCTTC. It codes for CASSDPGLADYNEQFF.